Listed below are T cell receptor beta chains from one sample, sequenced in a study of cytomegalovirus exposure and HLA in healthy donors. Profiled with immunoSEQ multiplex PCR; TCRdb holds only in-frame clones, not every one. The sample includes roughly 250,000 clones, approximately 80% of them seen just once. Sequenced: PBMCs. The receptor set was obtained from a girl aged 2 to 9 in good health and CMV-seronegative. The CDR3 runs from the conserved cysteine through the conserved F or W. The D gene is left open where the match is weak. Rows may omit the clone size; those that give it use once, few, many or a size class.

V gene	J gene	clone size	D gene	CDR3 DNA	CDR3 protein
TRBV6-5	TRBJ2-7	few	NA	TGTGCCAGCAGTTACTCGTTTCCTTTCTACGAGCAGTACTTC	CASSYSFPFYEQYF
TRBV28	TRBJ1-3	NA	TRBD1	TGTGCCAGCAGTTTAGACCCAGGGGGCTTGGGAAACACCATATATTTT	CASSLDPGGLGNTIYF
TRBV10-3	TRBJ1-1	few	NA	TGTGCCATGAGAACAGAGAACACTGAAGCTTTCTTT	CAMRTENTEAFF
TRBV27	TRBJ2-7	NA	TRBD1	TGTGCCAGCAGTTTAACAGGGGGCTCCTACGAGCAGTACTTC	CASSLTGGSYEQYF
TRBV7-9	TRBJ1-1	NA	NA	TGTGCCAGCAGTCGCGGACATCTCACTGAAGCTTTCTTT	CASSRGHLTEAFF
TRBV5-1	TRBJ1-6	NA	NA	TGCGCCAGCAGCTTGCCAGAAGGGAGTAATTCACCCCTCCACTTT	CASSLPEGSNSPLHF
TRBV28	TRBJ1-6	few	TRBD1	TGTGCCAGCAGTGCCAGGGACAGCCGGAATTCACCCCTCCACTTT	CASSARDSRNSPLHF
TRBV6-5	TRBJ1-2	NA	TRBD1	TGTGCCAGCAGCAGAGGGACAGGGTTTCTCTTTGGCTACACCTTC	CASSRGTGFLFGYTF
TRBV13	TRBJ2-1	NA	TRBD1	TGTGCCAGCAGCTTAGGGGACAGGGGGCACGATGAGCAGTTCTTC	CASSLGDRGHDEQFF
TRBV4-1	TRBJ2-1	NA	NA	TGCGCCAGCAGCCACTCACTAGCCGGTGAGCAGTTCTTC	CASSHSLAGEQFF
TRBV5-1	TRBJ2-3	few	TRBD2	TGCGCCAGCAGTCCGACTAGCACCTCCAATACGCAGTATTTT	CASSPTSTSNTQYF
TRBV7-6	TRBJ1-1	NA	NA	TGTGCCAGCAGCTTATCGGCAAATCCGGAGGCTTTCTTT	CASSLSANPEAFF
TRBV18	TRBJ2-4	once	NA	TGTGCCAGCTCACCAGCGGACATTCAGTACTTC	CASSPADIQYF
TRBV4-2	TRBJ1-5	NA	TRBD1	TGTGCCAGCAGCCACAGACAGGGCAGCAATCAGCCCCAGCATTTT	CASSHRQGSNQPQHF